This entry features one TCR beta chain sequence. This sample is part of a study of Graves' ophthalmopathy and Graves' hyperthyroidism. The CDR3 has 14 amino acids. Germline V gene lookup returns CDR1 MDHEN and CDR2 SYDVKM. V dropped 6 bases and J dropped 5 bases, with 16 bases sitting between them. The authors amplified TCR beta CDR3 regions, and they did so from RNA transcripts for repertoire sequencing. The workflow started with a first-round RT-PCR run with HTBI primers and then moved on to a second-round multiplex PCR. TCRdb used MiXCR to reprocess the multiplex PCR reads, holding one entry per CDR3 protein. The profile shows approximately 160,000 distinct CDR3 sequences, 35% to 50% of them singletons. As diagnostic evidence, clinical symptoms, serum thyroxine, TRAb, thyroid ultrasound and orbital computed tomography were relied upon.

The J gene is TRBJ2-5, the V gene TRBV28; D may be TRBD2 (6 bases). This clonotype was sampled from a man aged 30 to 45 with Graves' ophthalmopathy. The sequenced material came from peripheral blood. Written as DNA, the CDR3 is TGTGCCAGCAGCTGGGGACTCAAGGCGGAGACCCAGTACTTC. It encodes CASSWGLKAETQYF. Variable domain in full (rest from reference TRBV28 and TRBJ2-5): DVKVTQSSRYLVKRTGEKVFLECVQDMDHENMFWYRQDPGLGLRLIYFSYDVKMKEKGDIPEGYSVSREKKERFSLILESASTNQTSMYLCASSWGLKAETQYFGPGTRLLVL.